Included here is one T cell receptor (beta chain) sequence, with context. Its antigen is still unknown. The data originate from a study of shared clonotypes between healthy human individuals. Broader study findings: Generation of non-shared clonotypes was less probable than generation of clonotypes shared by all four donors.

The CDR3 covers 14 residues. The V and J ends lost 4 bases and 8 bases respectively, with 15 bases between them. Germline V lookup: CDR1 MNHNS, CDR2 SASEGT. Adult donors, all healthy and HIV-negative, had no recent acute infections or vaccinations. All donors were Caucasian adults living in Nashville, Tennessee. The authors divided CD4+ cells into CD45RA+ naive and CD45RA-negative memory subsets. Repertoires were generated with immunoSEQ multiplex PCR, while TCRdb's copy carries only in-frame clones and drops some. The sample includes 850,000 to 1,100,000 clones, around three quarters of them seen just once.

The sequencing input was memory CD4+ T cells from PBMCs. Regarding subset: CD45RA-negative fraction. V usage is TRBV6-1 and J usage is TRBJ2-1, with a tentative D call TRBD2 (6 bases). This TCR was sampled from a man younger than 30 in good health. Some clones in this sample may be carry-over from other donors' samples. This chain's CDR3 is CASSGLDLLDEQFF. The CDR3, as DNA: TGTGCCAGCAGTGGACTAGACCTTCTGGATGAGCAGTTCTTC.